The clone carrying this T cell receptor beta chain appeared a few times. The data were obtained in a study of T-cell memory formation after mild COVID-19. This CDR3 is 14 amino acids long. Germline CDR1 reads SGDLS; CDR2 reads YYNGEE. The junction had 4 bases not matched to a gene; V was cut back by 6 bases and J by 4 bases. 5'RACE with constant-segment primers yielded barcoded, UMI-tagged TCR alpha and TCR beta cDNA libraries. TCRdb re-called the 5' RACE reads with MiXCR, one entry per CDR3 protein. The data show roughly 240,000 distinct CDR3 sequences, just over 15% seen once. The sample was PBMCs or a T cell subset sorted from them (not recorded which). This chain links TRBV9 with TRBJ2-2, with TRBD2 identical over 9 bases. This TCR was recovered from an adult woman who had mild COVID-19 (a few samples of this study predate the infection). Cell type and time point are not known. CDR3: CASTSGIGTGELFF. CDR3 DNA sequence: TGTGCCAGCACTAGCGGGATAGGCACCGGGGAGCTGTTTTTT.